The clone carrying this TCR beta chain ranks as medium-sized (0.01 to 0.1%). What it binds is unknown. This sample was included in a study of CD8+ T cells in alopecia areata. Study in general: Treated patients were dosed with oral tofacitinib, taking 5 to 10 mg twice daily. Patients remained on tofacitinib for 6 to 18 months and then went 6 months without it. Overall study findings and caveats: Patients shared TCRs less clearly than mice did, possibly for HLA-related reasons. Clonality exceeded that of normal scalp in lesional scalp, most notably in alopecia totalis/universalis.

Germline V lookup: CDR1 LNHDA, CDR2 SQIVND (reference sequence). The length of the CDR3 is 15 residues. V was pared by 3 bases and J by 3 bases, with 2 bases of the junction left unmatched. Peripheral blood and lesional scalp punch biopsies came from alopecia areata patients. Investigators isolated RNA and reverse transcribed it into cDNA to act as the sequencing template. Measured with immunoSEQ multiplex PCR; TCRdb has only the in-frame clones, and not every one. The sample shows under 15,000 clones, 60% of them seen only once. What was sequenced was skin. The genes are TRBV19 and TRBJ2-1; 10 bases map to TRBD2. The receptor comes from a human donor with alopecia areata. CDR3 amino acids: CASSITSGNYNEQFF. The CDR3 DNA reads TGTGCCAGTAGTATTACTAGCGGGAACTACAATGAGCAGTTCTTC.